A single sample is the source of the 30 T cell receptor beta chains below, sequenced in a study of T cells in Graves' hyperthyroidism and ophthalmopathy. Template material for amplifying TCR beta CDR3 regions consisted of RNA transcripts. With the HTBI primer set, the TCR CDR3 went through a first round of RT-PCR. TCRdb called the multiplex PCR reads again in MiXCR, with one record for every CDR3 protein. This repertoire shows approximately 300,000 distinct CDR3 sequences, roughly 17% found once; its top ten account for roughly 33%. Sequencing was done on a sample of blood. Source of these receptors: a man in his thirties or forties with Graves' hyperthyroidism.

This clonotype was detected many times. The chain uses TRBV2 and TRBJ2-7; 12 nucleotides line up with TRBD2. The CDR3 covers 14 residues. Losses at the gene ends were 6 bases for V and 6 bases for J; bases not matched to a gene: 6. Germline V gene sequence: CDR1 SNHLY, CDR2 FYNNEI. The CDR3 DNA reads as TGTGCCAGCAGCGAGACTAGCGGGAGAGGCGAGCAGTACTTC. Its translation is CASSETSGRGEQYF.

This clonotype was observed many times. The rearrangement uses TRBV28 and TRBJ1-5, with 7 nucleotides matching TRBD1. The V segment lost 5 bases and the J segment 3 bases; nucleotides outside the gene matches: 7. This CDR3 comprises 15 residues. CDR1 is MDHEN, CDR2 SYDVKM, per germline. The CDR3 loop reads CASSQTTGANQPQHF. In DNA, the CDR3 is TGTGCCAGCAGTCAGACTACAGGGGCCAATCAGCCCCAGCATTTT.

A word on this clonotype: Since a much larger clone is just one base distant, this may be a read error. The rearrangement links TRBV20-1 to TRBJ1-5; 10 positions agree with TRBD1. Germline CDR1 and CDR2: DFQATT and SNEGSKA (reference sequence). CDR3 length: 12 amino acids. CDR3 amino acids: CARGQGNQPQHF. The CDR3 DNA is TGCGCCCGGGGACAGGGGAATCAGCCCCAGCATTTT.

At least ten counts were recorded for this clonotype. The V gene is TRBV4-1, the J gene TRBJ2-5; the match to TRBD2 covers 7 bases. Germline trimming cut 5 bases from V and 7 bases from J; bases unmatched to any gene: 7. Germline V gene lookup returns CDR1 MGHRA and CDR2 YSYEKL. This CDR3 region has 13 residues. CDR3 sequence reads: CASSSRLARTQYF. As DNA, the CDR3 is TGCGCCAGCAGCTCGAGACTAGCTAGGACCCAGTACTTC.

At least ten counts were recorded for this clonotype. The rearrangement uses TRBV12-5 and TRBJ2-3; D is undetermined. This CDR3 has 13 amino acids. V dropped 7 bases and J dropped 6 bases, with 14 bases sitting between them. Germline V gene data show CDR1 as LGHNT and CDR2 as FRNRAP. The CDR3 coding sequence is TGTGCTAGTGTCCCTCCAGGCGCGGATACGCAGTATTTT. The encoded protein is CASVPPGADTQYF.

The chain combines TRBV20-1 with TRBJ2-1; 7 nucleotides match TRBD2. CDR3 size: 13 residues. Trimming at V came to 5 bases and at J to 2 bases, leaving 3 bases not matched to a gene. Germline loops: CDR1 DFQATT, CDR2 SNEGSKA (reference sequence). CDR3 loop: CSAPRETYNEQFF. CDR3 nucleotide sequence: TGCAGTGCTCCGCGGGAGACCTACAATGAGCAGTTCTTC.

The chain links TRBV11-2 to TRBJ1-4; D ambiguous. Trimming removed 3 bases from V and 0 bases from J, with 8 bases in between. Germline lookup yields CDR1 SGHAT and CDR2 FQNNGV. The CDR3 length is 15 residues. The CDR3 DNA reads TGTGCCAGCAGCTTTGGGGATTCAACTAATGAAAAACTGTTTTTT. Protein sequence: CASSFGDSTNEKLFF.

The chain has TRBV19 and TRBJ1-2; D gene ambiguous. This CDR3 spans 13 amino acids. Trimming removed 8 bases at V and 6 bases at J, with 16 bases between. Per the germline V gene, CDR1 is LNHDA and CDR2 is SQIVND (reference sequence). CDR3 protein: CASSENPIDGYTF. Written as DNA, the CDR3 is TGTGCCAGTTCGGAGAACCCCATCGATGGCTACACCTTC.

In its sample, this clonotype was seen a few times. CDR3 sequence (DNA): TGTGCCAGCAGTGCCGGACTAGCGGGACGGAACACCGGGGAGCTGTTTTTT. Amino acid sequence: CASSAGLAGRNTGELFF. This rearrangement joins TRBV28 to TRBJ2-2, with TRBD2 matching over 12 bases. The CDR3 is 17 residues long. V was clipped by 5 bases and J by 1 base; unmatched bases: 5. Looked up from germline, CDR1 is MDHEN and CDR2 is SYDVKM.

This clonotype was observed a few times. The gene calls are TRBV10-2 and TRBJ2-1; 12 nucleotides align to TRBD2. The ends lost 6 bases at V and 7 bases at J; junction bases unmatched: 4. This CDR3 has 14 amino acids. In germline, CDR1 is WSHSY, CDR2 SAAADI. The CDR3 coding sequence is TGCGCCAGCAGGGGGACTAGCGGGCTAAATGAGCAGTTCTTC. Encoded protein: CASRGTSGLNEQFF.

The V gene is TRBV9, the J gene TRBJ2-1; D not certain. Trimming took off 0 bases at V and 0 bases at J, with 10 bases between the two ends. The CDR3 runs 16 residues. Germline values: CDR1 SGDLS, CDR2 YYNGEE. CDR3 region: CASSVDGDLSYNEQFF. The CDR3 DNA sequence: TGTGCCAGCAGCGTAGATGGAGACCTCTCCTACAATGAGCAGTTCTTC.

This clonotype appeared a few times. J is TRBJ2-2 and V is TRBV20-1, with TRBD2 as a possible D gene (5 bases). The CDR3 spans 12 residues. Germline CDR1 is DFQATT and CDR2 is SNEGSKA (reference sequence). Deletions cut 6 bases from V and 7 bases from J, with 12 bases between. The CDR3, as DNA: TGCAGTGCCCTGGACTTGGGCGGGGAGCTGTTTTTT. Translating gives CSALDLGGELFF.

The chain uses TRBV4-2 and TRBJ2-1; 11 bases map to TRBD2. The CDR3 runs to 18 residues. Per the germline V gene, CDR1 is LGHNA and CDR2 is YNFKEQ. Unmatched junction bases numbered 15, after V lost 4 bases and J lost 7 bases. CDR3 bases: TGTGCCAGCAGCCCCCGGCTACTAGCGGGGGACGATGTGAATGAGCAGTTCTTC. As protein: CASSPRLLAGDDVNEQFF.

This clonotype was recorded at least ten times. The chain carries TRBV28 and TRBJ2-3, with 13 bases aligning to TRBD2. Germline CDR1 and CDR2: MDHEN and SYDVKM. This CDR3 is built from 16 residues. J lost 5 bases, V lost 6 bases, and 8 bases had no gene match. The CDR3 here is CASRSGTSGTVDTQYF. The CDR3 nucleotides read TGTGCCAGCAGATCCGGGACTAGCGGGACGGTAGATACGCAGTATTTT. The variable domain in full, with the rest retrieved from reference TRBV28 and TRBJ2-3, is DVKVTQSSRYLVKRTGEKVFLECVQDMDHENMFWYRQDPGLGLRLIYFSYDVKMKEKGDIPEGYSVSREKKERFSLILESASTNQTSMYLCASRSGTSGTVDTQYFGPGTRLTVL.

The V gene is TRBV5-6, the J gene TRBJ1-1; D gene unclear. The V gene's germline CDR1 is SGHDT and CDR2 YYEEEE. Between the trimmed V and J ends, which lost 6 bases and 6 bases, there was a span of 9 bases. The CDR3 loop spans 11 amino acids. CDR3 coding DNA: TGTGCCAGCACCCGGGGTGCTGAAGCTTTCTTT. This codes for CASTRGAEAFF.

As to this clonotype: One base away lies a much larger clone, so this may be a sequencing read error. The chain has TRBV7-3 and TRBJ2-3, with 9 bases fitting TRBD1. CDR3 length: 14 residues. Germline V gene sequence: CDR1 SGHTA, CDR2 FQGTGA. V was pared by 5 bases and J by 5 bases, with 5 bases of the junction left unmatched. The CDR3 spells CASSRGQGIDTQYF. In nucleotides, the CDR3 is TGTGCCAGCAGCAGAGGACAGGGGATAGATACGCAGTATTTT.

This clonotype appeared a few times. The rearrangement links TRBV18 to TRBJ2-5, with D possibly matching TRBD2 (5 bases). CDR1 and CDR2 from the germline V gene are KGHSH and LQKENI. Trimming shortened V by 6 bases and J by 4 bases, and 12 bases separated the two germline ends. The CDR3 runs to 13 residues. In DNA form, the CDR3 reads TGTGCCAGCTCGTCGGGATTTGGAGAGACCCAGTACTTC. Translating gives CASSSGFGETQYF.

This clonotype was seen at least ten times. The CDR3 nucleotides read TGCAGTGCTAAGATGGGCTATCCGGTATACGAGCAGTACTTC. Its protein is CSAKMGYPVYEQYF. The chain carries TRBV20-1 and TRBJ2-7; D is uncertain. The CDR3 consists of 14 residues. V lost 4 bases and J lost 4, with 17 bases in between. Germline CDR1 and CDR2: DFQATT and SNEGSKA (reference sequence).

The gene calls are TRBV11-2 and TRBJ2-1, with 11 bases identical to TRBD2. The CDR3 runs 17 residues. The germline V gene encodes CDR1 SGHAT and CDR2 FQNNGV. V shed 7 bases, J shed 10 bases, and the junction held 18 bases outside the gene matches. CDR3 nucleotide sequence: TGTGCCAGCATCCTCGAGGGGGAGCTAGCGGGAGGTGAGGAGCAGTTCTTC. Its protein product is CASILEGELAGGEEQFF.

This clonotype was seen many times. The CDR3 sequence is CASSLVGGRASEQFF. The CDR3 DNA follows: TGTGCCAGCAGCTTAGTGGGGGGGAGGGCCTCTGAGCAGTTCTTC. The chain has TRBV7-2 and TRBJ2-1; 7 bases agree with TRBD2. The ends lost 1 base at V and 9 bases at J; junction bases unmatched: 9. The CDR3 spans 15 residues. Germline-derived CDR1 and CDR2 are SGHTA and FQGNSA.

This clonotype was detected ten times or more. This chain joins TRBV28 and TRBJ2-7; possibly TRBD1 or TRBD2 for D (5 bases each). The V and J ends lost 3 bases and 0 bases respectively, with 9 bases between them. This CDR3 has 14 amino acids. Germline V gene lookup returns CDR1 MDHEN and CDR2 SYDVKM. Written as DNA, the CDR3 is TGTGCCAGCAGTTTGGGGGAGAGCTCCTACGAGCAGTACTTC. Protein product: CASSLGESSYEQYF. Complete variable domain (other parts from reference TRBV28 and TRBJ2-7): DVKVTQSSRYLVKRTGEKVFLECVQDMDHENMFWYRQDPGLGLRLIYFSYDVKMKEKGDIPEGYSVSREKKERFSLILESASTNQTSMYLCASSLGESSYEQYFGPGTRLTVT.

This clonotype was counted many times. This chain connects TRBV18 to TRBJ2-7; 9 bases line up with TRBD1. The CDR3 extends over 17 amino acids. V lost 3 bases to trimming and J lost 3 bases; unmatched junction nucleotides: 12. CDR1 is KGHSH, CDR2 LQKENI, per germline. CDR3 sequence: CASSPTGAGTGFYEQYF. DNA of the CDR3: TGTGCCAGCTCACCGACAGGGGCCGGGACAGGGTTCTACGAGCAGTACTTC.

This clonotype was seen at least ten times. The J gene is TRBJ2-1, the V gene TRBV11-2, with 9 bases matching TRBD2. Looked up from germline, CDR1 is SGHAT and CDR2 is FQNNGV. Losses at the gene ends were 1 base for V and 6 bases for J; bases not matched to a gene: 4. CDR3 length equals 15 residues. CDR3 coding DNA: TGTGCCAGCAGCTTAGTGCTAGCGGGATTCAATGAGCAGTTCTTC. It yields the protein CASSLVLAGFNEQFF.

This clonotype was picked up many times. J is TRBJ1-6 and V is TRBV6-1; D unresolved. The V and J ends lost 7 bases and 7 bases respectively, with 14 bases between them. Germline assignment: CDR1 MNHNS and CDR2 SASEGT. The CDR3 has 14 amino acids. The CDR3 here is CASTGDTANSPLHF. Here the CDR3 DNA reads TGTGCCAGCACTGGAGACACAGCGAATTCACCCCTCCACTTT.

The chain couples TRBV6-1 to TRBJ2-7, with D uncertain. In germline, CDR1 is MNHNS, CDR2 SASEGT. The V end lost 4 bases, the J end lost 0 bases, and 7 bases lay between the germline ends. CDR3 length: 13 amino acids. CDR3 amino acids: CASSGEVSYEQYF. CDR3 nucleotides: TGTGCCAGCAGTGGGGAAGTCTCCTACGAGCAGTACTTC.

This clonotype was observed at least ten times. This chain uses TRBV12-3 or TRBV12-4 with TRBJ2-1, with D perhaps TRBD1 (5 bases). Trimming removed 3 bases from V and 3 bases from J, with 12 bases in between. The CDR3 is 15 residues long. The CDR3 sequence: CASSLFAGIYNEQFF. CDR3 in DNA: TGTGCCAGCAGTTTGTTCGCAGGGATCTACAATGAGCAGTTCTTC.

This clonotype was seen many times. The rearrangement links TRBV12-5 to TRBJ2-3, with TRBD1 identical over 10 bases. The CDR3 covers 16 residues. Trimming at V came to 8 bases and at J to 1 base, leaving 9 bases not matched to a gene. Germline CDR1 and CDR2: LGHNT and FRNRAP. The CDR3 protein is CASSRGDRGGTDTQYF. CDR3 nucleotides: TGTGCTAGTTCTAGAGGGGACAGGGGAGGCACAGATACGCAGTATTTT. Filled out from reference TRBV12-5 and TRBJ2-3, the complete variable domain reads DARVTQTPRHKVTEMGQEVTMRCQPILGHNTVFWYRQTMMQGLELLAYFRNRAPLDDSGMPKDRFSAEMPDATLATLKIQPSEPRDSAVYFCASSRGDRGGTDTQYFGPGTRLTVL.

The sample holds many counts of this clonotype. The chain is built from TRBV20-1 and TRBJ2-7; 8 nucleotides agree with TRBD1. This CDR3 is built from 13 residues. Looked up from germline, CDR1 is DFQATT and CDR2 is SNEGSKA (reference sequence). V gave up 4 bases and J gave up 6 bases; unmatched junction bases: 8. In nucleotides, the CDR3 is TGCAGTGCTATCAGGGGGCGATTGGGCGAGCAGTACTTC. Its protein is CSAIRGRLGEQYF.

This clonotype came up many times. This chain links TRBV6-5 with TRBJ2-1, with D unclear. The V gene's germline CDR1 is MNHEY and CDR2 SVGAGI. The CDR3 loop spans 14 amino acids. The V end was cut by 0 bases, the J end by 4 bases, with 7 bases between. In DNA form, the CDR3 reads TGTGCCAGCAGTTACTCGGACCAATACAATGAGCAGTTCTTC. This sequence encodes CASSYSDQYNEQFF.

This clonotype showed up many times. V is TRBV18 and J is TRBJ2-2; D might be TRBD1 (5 bases). Germline V gives CDR1 KGHSH, CDR2 LQKENI. The CDR3 spans 14 residues. Trimming cost V 2 bases and J 2 bases, with 6 bases left between them. This CDR3 reads CASSPGQNTGELFF. In DNA form, the CDR3 reads TGTGCCAGCTCACCAGGACAAAACACCGGGGAGCTGTTTTTT.